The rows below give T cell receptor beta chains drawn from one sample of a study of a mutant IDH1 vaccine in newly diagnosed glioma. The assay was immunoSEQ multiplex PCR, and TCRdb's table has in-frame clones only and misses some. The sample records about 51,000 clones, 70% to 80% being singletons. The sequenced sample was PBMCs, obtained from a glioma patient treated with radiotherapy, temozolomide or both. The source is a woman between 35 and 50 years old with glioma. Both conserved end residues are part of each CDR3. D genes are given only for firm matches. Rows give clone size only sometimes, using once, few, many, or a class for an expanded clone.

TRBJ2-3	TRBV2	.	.	TGTGCCAGCAGTGAACAGGGTCTCACAGATACGCAGTATTTT	CASSEQGLTDTQYF
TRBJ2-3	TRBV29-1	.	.	TGCAGCGTTGGCCCCACAGGGACTAACGGGGATACGCAGTATTTT	CSVGPTGTNGDTQYF
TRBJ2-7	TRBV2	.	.	TGTGCCAGCGAGGGGAGCTCCTACGAGCAGTACTTC	CASEGSSYEQYF
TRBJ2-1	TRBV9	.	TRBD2	TGTGCCAGCAGCGACCGACCTAGCGGGGATTACAATGAGCAGTTCTTC	CASSDRPSGDYNEQFF
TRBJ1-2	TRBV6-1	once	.	TGTGCCAGCAGTGAGATGAGGCACGGGGCGGATGGCTACACCTTC	CASSEMRHGADGYTF
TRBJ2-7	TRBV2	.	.	TGTGCCAGCAGTGTGGTGGGGTACGAGCAGTACTTC	CASSVVGYEQYF
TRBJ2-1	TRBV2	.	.	TGTGCCAGCCCGGGGGGCGATGAGCAGTTCTTC	CASPGGDEQFF
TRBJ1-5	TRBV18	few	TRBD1	TGTGCCAGCTCACCTTTCGGACAGGGCAATCAGCCCCAGCATTTT	CASSPFGQGNQPQHF
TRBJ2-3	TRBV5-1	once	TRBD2	TGCGCCAGCAGCTTGGAGCGGGGGGGTCGCACAGATACGCAGTATTTT	CASSLERGGRTDTQYF
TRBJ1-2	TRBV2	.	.	TGTGCCAGCACTGATCCTTTTAACTATGGCTACACCTTC	CASTDPFNYGYTF
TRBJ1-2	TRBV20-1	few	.	TGCAGTGCTGGACCCCAGGGTCGCTACACCTTC	CSAGPQGRYTF
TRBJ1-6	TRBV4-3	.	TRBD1	TGCGCCAGCAGCGAACAGGGGTATAATTCACCCCTCCACTTT	CASSEQGYNSPLHF
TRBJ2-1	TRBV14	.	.	TGTGCCAGCAGCCAAGAGGGCAGGTGGATAAATGAGCAGTTCTTC	CASSQEGRWINEQFF
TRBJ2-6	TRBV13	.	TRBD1	TGTGCCAGCAGCCCACGGGACAGTAACTCTGGGGCCAACGTCCTGACTTTC	CASSPRDSNSGANVLTF
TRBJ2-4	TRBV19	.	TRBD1	TGTGCCAGTAGGAACGGACAGGGGGCTGCCAAAAACATTCAGTACTTC	CASRNGQGAAKNIQYF
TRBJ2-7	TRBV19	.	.	TGTGCCAGTAGTATAGGGAAGGACACCTCCTACGAGCAGTACTTC	CASSIGKDTSYEQYF
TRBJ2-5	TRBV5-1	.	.	TGCGCCAGCAGCTTGGAGGCGGGACTCCAAGAGACCCAGTACTTC	CASSLEAGLQETQYF
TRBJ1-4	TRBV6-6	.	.	TGTGCCAGCAGTGACCCTCCAACTAATGAAAAACTGTTTTTT	CASSDPPTNEKLFF
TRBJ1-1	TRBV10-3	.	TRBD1	TGTGCCATCCGTTCCGGGACAGTGAACACTGAAGCTTTCTTT	CAIRSGTVNTEAFF
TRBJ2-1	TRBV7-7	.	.	TGTGCTAGCAGCTTAGGATTAGCGGAGGGAGAGGGGGAGCAGTTCTTC	CASSLGLAEGEGEQFF
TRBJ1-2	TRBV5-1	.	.	TGCGCCAGCAGCCTGGGGGGCACTAACTATGGCTACACCTTC	CASSLGGTNYGYTF
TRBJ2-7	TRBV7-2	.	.	TGTGCCAGCAGCTTAGTGGGCCAGGGAAACGAGCAGTACTTC	CASSLVGQGNEQYF
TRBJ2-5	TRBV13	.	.	TGTGCCAGCAGCTTACATGTAGTAGAGACCCAGTACTTC	CASSLHVVETQYF
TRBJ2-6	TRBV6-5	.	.	TGTGCCAGCAGAGACCGCTCTGGGGCCAACGTCCTGACTTTC	CASRDRSGANVLTF
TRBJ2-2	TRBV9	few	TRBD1	TGTGCCAGCAGCTTTTGGGACAGCCCCGCGAACACCGGGGAGCTGTTTTTT	CASSFWDSPANTGELFF
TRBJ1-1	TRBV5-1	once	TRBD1	TGCGCCAGCAGAGGGGGACAGGGGAACACTGAAGCTTTCTTT	CASRGGQGNTEAFF
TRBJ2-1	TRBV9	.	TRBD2	TGTGCCAGCTCTCGGGACCTAGCGGGGGGCAATGAGCAGTTCTTC	CASSRDLAGGNEQFF
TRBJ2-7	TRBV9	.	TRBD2	TGTGCCAGCAGCGGCCGCCCGGGGGGGGGAACCTACGAGCAGTACTTC	CASSGRPGGGTYEQYF
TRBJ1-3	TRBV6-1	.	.	TGTGCCAGCAGACGGGGATCTGGAAACACCATATATTTT	CASRRGSGNTIYF
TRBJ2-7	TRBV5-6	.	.	TGTGCCAGCAGCCCCGGAGGGTGGCAGGCTAGGTACGAGCAGTACTTC	CASSPGGWQARYEQYF
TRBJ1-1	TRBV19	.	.	TGTGCCAGTAGTATAGGTCTAGGCACTGAAGCTTTCTTT	CASSIGLGTEAFF
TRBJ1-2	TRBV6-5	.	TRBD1	TGTGCCAGCAGTGGCCGGGACAGGAATTTCTATGGCTACACCTTC	CASSGRDRNFYGYTF
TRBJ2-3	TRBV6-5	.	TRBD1	TGTGCCAGCAGACAGGGACAGAACACAGATACGCAGTATTTT	CASRQGQNTDTQYF
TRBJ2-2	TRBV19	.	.	TGTGCCCTACAGGGTTACGGCACCGGGGAGCTGTTTTTT	CALQGYGTGELFF
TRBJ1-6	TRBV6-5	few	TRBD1	TGTGCCAGCAGTTCCCCGGGACAGGGATTTGGGCCCCTCCACTTT	CASSSPGQGFGPLHF
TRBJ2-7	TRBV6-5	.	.	TGTGCCAGCAGTTACTCGAGAGGGGGGGGTTACGAGCAGTACTTC	CASSYSRGGGYEQYF
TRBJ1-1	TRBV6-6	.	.	TGTGCCAGCAGTTCAACAGAGAACACTGAAGCTTTCTTT	CASSSTENTEAFF